The rows below give T cell receptor beta chains drawn from one sample of a study of blood T cells in healthy people across ages. TCRdb passed the 5' RACE reads through MiXCR, listing each CDR3 protein once. The sample has 1.5 million to 2 million distinct CDR3 sequences; roughly 27% are singletons. Sequenced: blood. The receptors originated from a woman in her thirties in good health. The CDR3 runs from the conserved cysteine through the conserved F or W. Fields, in order: D gene, V gene, clone size, J gene, CDR3 protein, CDR3 DNA. The D gene is left open where the match is weak. Size tells how often a clone was seen (once, few, many) or the class of an expanded clone, and some rows leave it out.

d_gene: .
v_gene: TRBV7-9
abundance: .
j_gene: TRBJ2-1
CDR3aa: CTSSYTIASGGQFF
CDR3nt: TGTACCAGCAGCTATACTATAGCGTCCGGAGGGCAGTTCTTC

d_gene: .
v_gene: TRBV12-3/TRBV12-4
abundance: .
j_gene: TRBJ1-4
CDR3aa: CASSLLRAREKLFF
CDR3nt: TGTGCCAGCAGTTTACTGAGGGCTCGGGAAAAACTGTTTTTT

d_gene: TRBD1
v_gene: TRBV6-5
abundance: few
j_gene: TRBJ1-6
CDR3aa: CASSYLSPLTGGPPLHF
CDR3nt: TGTGCCAGCAGTTACCTGTCTCCGCTGACAGGGGGTCCACCCCTCCACTTT

d_gene: .
v_gene: TRBV6-5
abundance: few
j_gene: TRBJ1-4
CDR3aa: CASRDPGRDEKLFF
CDR3nt: TGTGCCAGCAGAGACCCCGGGCGGGATGAAAAACTGTTTTTT

d_gene: .
v_gene: TRBV5-1
abundance: few
j_gene: TRBJ2-1
CDR3aa: CASSVEAGAFYNEQFF
CDR3nt: TGCGCCAGCAGCGTAGAGGCGGGGGCCTTCTACAATGAGCAGTTCTTC

d_gene: .
v_gene: TRBV12-3/TRBV12-4
abundance: .
j_gene: TRBJ1-1
CDR3aa: CASSLGTGTGAFF
CDR3nt: TGTGCCAGCAGTTTGGGTACAGGGACCGGGGCTTTCTTT

d_gene: TRBD1
v_gene: TRBV20-1
abundance: .
j_gene: TRBJ2-7
CDR3aa: CSAVRDRGLYEQYF
CDR3nt: TGCAGTGCTGTCCGGGACAGGGGCCTCTACGAGCAGTACTTC

d_gene: .
v_gene: TRBV20-1
abundance: few
j_gene: TRBJ2-1
CDR3aa: CSAIPLGDEQFF
CDR3nt: TGCAGTGCTATCCCCTTGGGGGATGAGCAGTTCTTC

d_gene: .
v_gene: TRBV28
abundance: many
j_gene: TRBJ2-7
CDR3aa: CASSTGDIPYEQYF
CDR3nt: TGTGCCAGCAGTACCGGGGACATCCCCTACGAGCAGTACTTC

d_gene: .
v_gene: TRBV5-1
abundance: few
j_gene: TRBJ2-3
CDR3aa: CASSLETQDTQYF
CDR3nt: TGCGCCAGCAGCTTGGAGACACAAGATACGCAGTATTTT

d_gene: .
v_gene: TRBV6-5
abundance: many
j_gene: TRBJ2-3
CDR3aa: CASRLQGSADTQYF
CDR3nt: TGTGCCAGCAGGCTGCAGGGATCGGCAGATACGCAGTATTTT

d_gene: .
v_gene: TRBV5-1
abundance: once
j_gene: TRBJ2-6
CDR3aa: CASSLAGGASGVNVRTF
CDR3nt: TGCGCCAGCAGCTTGGCGGGGGGCGCCTCTGGGGTCAACGTCCGGACTTTC

d_gene: .
v_gene: TRBV7-2
abundance: few
j_gene: TRBJ2-5
CDR3aa: CASSQENQETQYF
CDR3nt: TGTGCCAGCAGCCAGGAGAACCAAGAGACCCAGTACTTC